Each of the 20 T cell receptor beta chains below was sequenced from the same sample in a study of response to subunit inactivated influenza vaccine. TCRdb re-called the RT-PCR reads with MiXCR, one entry per CDR3 protein. The table includes around 760,000 distinct CDR3 sequences, about 14% detected once. The sequences come from PBMCs from blood, collected 14 days before vaccination. Receptor source: a man aged 50 to 59 who received an inactivated influenza vaccine.

V and J are TRBV2 and TRBJ2-7, with TRBD2 matching 8 bases. V lost 7 bases to trimming and J lost 7 bases; unmatched junction nucleotides: 9. Germline V gene lookup returns CDR1 SNHLY and CDR2 FYNNEI. This CDR3 spans 13 amino acids. The CDR3 spells CASTPSGSWEQYF. CDR3 in DNA: TGTGCCAGCACACCAAGCGGGAGTTGGGAGCAGTACTTC.

The table lists this clonotype with a few counts. The chain recombines TRBV7-2 with TRBJ2-1, with 8 bases aligning to TRBD2. CDR3 length: 16 amino acids. Losses at the gene ends were 5 bases for V and 5 bases for J; bases not matched to a gene: 11. The germline V gene encodes CDR1 SGHTA and CDR2 FQGNSA. CDR3 region: CASSPPFAGGHNEQFF. The CDR3 nucleotides are TGTGCCAGCAGCCCCCCCTTCGCGGGAGGCCACAATGAGCAGTTCTTC.

This clonotype was counted between two and nine times. V and J are TRBV6-2 or TRBV6-3 and TRBJ2-5; the D is unclear. The V and J ends lost 7 bases and 4 bases respectively, with 7 bases between them. CDR1 and CDR2 (germline): MNHEY, SVGEGT. The CDR3 extends over 11 amino acids. The CDR3 DNA follows: TGTGCCAGCAACAACCTAGAGACCCAGTACTTC. It is translated as CASNNLETQYF.

This chain joins TRBV9 and TRBJ1-4; no clear D gene. Between the trimmed V and J ends, which lost 2 bases and 8 bases, there was a span of 16 bases. Germline CDR1 SGDLS, CDR2 YYNGEE. The CDR3 spans 15 residues. The CDR3: CASSVDRREGEKLFF. The CDR3 DNA sequence: TGTGCCAGCAGCGTCGACCGGCGGGAGGGCGAAAAACTGTTTTTT.

V gene TRBV7-6 combines with J gene TRBJ2-7; possibly TRBD2 for D (6 bases). Germline assignment: CDR1 SGHVS and CDR2 FNYEAQ. V lost 3 bases, J lost 6 bases, and 15 bases lay in between. CDR3 size: 14 residues. The CDR3 coding sequence is TGTGCCAGCAGCTTCCTCGGGAGACCCCTCGAGCAGTACTTC. Its translation is CASSFLGRPLEQYF.

This clonotype has only a few counts. The CDR3 nucleotides are TGCAGTGCAGTTCACCAGGGAAATCAGCCCCAGCATTTT. It specifies CSAVHQGNQPQHF. This chain links TRBV20-1 with TRBJ1-5, with D tentatively TRBD1 (5 bases). The CDR3 covers 13 residues. The germline V gene has CDR1 DFQATT and CDR2 SNEGSKA (reference sequence). The V end lost 6 bases, the J end lost 4 bases, and 13 bases lay between the germline ends.

This clonotype was observed a handful of times. The chain recombines TRBV4-2 with TRBJ1-2; 9 bases fit TRBD1. Germline CDR1 and CDR2: LGHNA and YNFKEQ. The CDR3 covers 15 residues. V trimming: 5 bases; J trimming: 2 bases; junction bases outside the gene matches: 6. The CDR3 DNA follows: TGTGCCAGCAGCGTTCGGGACAGGGCCAACTATGGCTACACCTTC. Protein product: CASSVRDRANYGYTF.

This clonotype was seen more than once but under ten times. The J gene is TRBJ2-6, the V gene TRBV6-1, with D possibly matching TRBD2 (6 bases). V was pared by 4 bases and J by 1 base, with 11 bases between. This CDR3 comprises 16 residues. CDR1 is MNHNS and CDR2 is SASEGT in the germline V gene. The CDR3 region is CASSGFGTSGANVLTF. The CDR3 DNA reads TGTGCCAGCAGTGGTTTTGGGACTTCTGGGGCCAACGTCCTGACTTTC.

Comment on this clonotype: A junction boundary mismatches the germline segment, possibly from a read error. This chain connects TRBV5-1 to TRBJ2-1, with 9 positions matching TRBD2. CDR1 and CDR2 from the germline V gene are SGHRS and YFSETQ. The length of the CDR3 is 15 residues. CDR3 bases: TGCGCCATCAGCTCTTTAGCGGGAGTCCCCAATGAGCAGTTCTTC. As protein: CAISSLAGVPNEQFF.

The V and J genes are TRBV7-2 and TRBJ2-3; TRBD2 matches at 9 bases. Germline CDR1 SGHTA, CDR2 FQGNSA. J lost 3 bases, V lost 8 bases, and 3 bases had no gene match. This CDR3 has 13 residues. CDR3 DNA: TGTGCCAGCGAACTAGCGGGTACAGATACGCAGTATTTT. This encodes CASELAGTDTQYF. Looking up the rest from reference TRBV7-2 and TRBJ2-3 gives the full variable domain: GAGVSQSPSNKVTEKGKDVELRCDPISGHTALYWYRQSLGQGLEFLIYFQGNSAPDKSGLPSDRFSAERTGGSVSTLTIQRTQQEDSAVYLCASELAGTDTQYFGPGTRLTVL.

This clonotype was seen a handful of times. This chain joins TRBV4-1 and TRBJ1-6; the D gene is possibly TRBD1 (6 bases). This CDR3 region has 12 residues. Germline V lookup: CDR1 MGHRA, CDR2 YSYEKL. Between the trimmed V and J ends, which lost 0 bases and 14 bases, there was a span of 8 bases. CDR3 sequence reads: CASSQDRGTLHF. The CDR3 nucleotides are TGCGCCAGCAGCCAAGACAGGGGTACCCTCCACTTT.

This clonotype appeared a few times. V and J are TRBV28 and TRBJ2-7; 7 bases map to TRBD1. CDR1 is MDHEN and CDR2 is SYDVKM in the germline V gene. CDR3 length: 11 residues. Trimming removed 6 bases from V and 7 bases from J; junction bases left unmatched: 3. Here the CDR3 reads CASRETGEQYF. The CDR3 region has the DNA TGTGCCAGCAGAGAGACAGGGGAGCAGTACTTC.

This clonotype was seen more than once but under ten times. This chain uses TRBV4-2 with TRBJ2-5; 12 nucleotides align to TRBD2. The germline V gene encodes CDR1 LGHNA and CDR2 YNFKEQ. The CDR3 extends over 18 amino acids. The junction had 13 bases not matched to a gene; V was cut back by 4 bases and J by 4 bases. CDR3 in DNA: TGTGCCAGCAGCCCCCACTCTAGCGGGAGGGCCGAGCGAGAGACCCAGTACTTC. Protein sequence: CASSPHSSGRAERETQYF.

This clonotype was counted only a few times. The gene calls are TRBV20-1 and TRBJ2-7; D might be TRBD2 (5 bases). Germline CDR1 reads DFQATT; CDR2 reads SNEGSKA (reference sequence). The CDR3 totals 12 residues. The germline V and J ends were trimmed by 6 bases and 2 bases, with 11 bases remaining between them. This CDR3 is CSAGDYTYEQYF. The DNA of the CDR3 is TGCAGTGCGGGCGACTATACCTACGAGCAGTACTTC.

The V call is TRBV12-3 or TRBV12-4, the J call TRBJ1-1; D call uncertain. CDR3 length: 12 residues. V dropped 4 bases and J dropped 7 bases, with 10 bases sitting between them. The DNA of the CDR3 is TGTGCCAGCAGTTCGAACATATTTGAAGCTTTCTTT. The encoded protein is CASSSNIFEAFF.

V gene TRBV4-3 combines with J gene TRBJ1-2, with a possible D match to TRBD1 (6 bases). CDR3 length: 14 residues. Germline V CDR1 and CDR2: LGHNA, YSLEER. The germline V and J ends were trimmed by 0 bases and 7 bases, with 12 bases remaining between them. The CDR3 DNA sequence: TGCGCCAGCAGCCAAGATGGGACATCATCTGGCTACACCTTC. This encodes CASSQDGTSSGYTF.

This clonotype turned up a few times. The chain uses TRBV6-1 and TRBJ2-6; 7 positions match TRBD2. Germline CDR1 MNHNS, CDR2 SASEGT. The CDR3 covers 19 residues. With V trimmed by 8 bases and J by 2 bases, 18 bases remained unmatched. The CDR3 reads CASSNPLGREGTGANVLTF. CDR3 bases: TGTGCCAGCTCCAACCCCTTGGGCAGGGAGGGAACTGGGGCCAACGTCCTGACTTTC.

The sample holds a few counts of this clonotype. The chain employs TRBV10-2 and TRBJ2-1; maybe TRBD2 (6 bases). Germline V CDR1 and CDR2: WSHSY, SAAADI. Trimming took off 6 bases at V and 2 bases at J, with 14 bases between the two ends. The CDR3 has 15 amino acids. CDR3 residues: CASSLWRGPYNEQFF. The CDR3, as DNA: TGCGCCAGCAGCCTCTGGCGGGGTCCCTACAATGAGCAGTTCTTC.

This clonotype was observed many times. This chain uses TRBV29-1 with TRBJ2-7, with 10 bases aligning to TRBD1. This CDR3 spans 15 amino acids. V gave up 0 bases and J gave up 5 bases; unmatched junction bases: 7. Germline V gives CDR1 SQVTM, CDR2 ANQGSEA. CDR3 coding DNA: TGCAGCGTTGAAGACAGGACAGGGGGAATGGACGAGCAGTACTTC. As protein: CSVEDRTGGMDEQYF.

This clonotype was seen only a few times. The chain joins TRBV5-1 to TRBJ2-5; TRBD1 matches 7 bases. CDR1 and CDR2 (germline): SGHRS, YFSETQ. The CDR3 runs to 16 residues. After removal of 0 bases from V and 2 bases from J, the junction contained 7 bases not matched to a gene. The CDR3 DNA reads TGCGCCAGCAGCTTGGGGGGACAGCCAAAACAAGAGACCCAGTACTTC. The encoded protein is CASSLGGQPKQETQYF.